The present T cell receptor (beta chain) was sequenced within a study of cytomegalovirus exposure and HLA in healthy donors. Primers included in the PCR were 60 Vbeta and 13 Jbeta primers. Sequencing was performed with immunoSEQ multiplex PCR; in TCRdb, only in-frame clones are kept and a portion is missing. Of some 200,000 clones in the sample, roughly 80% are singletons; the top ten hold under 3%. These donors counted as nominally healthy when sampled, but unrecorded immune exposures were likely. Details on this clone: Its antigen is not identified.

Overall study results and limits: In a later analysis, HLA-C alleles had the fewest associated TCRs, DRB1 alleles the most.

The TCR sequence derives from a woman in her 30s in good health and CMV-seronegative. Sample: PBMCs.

This CDR3 reads CSAAPLAGPYNEQFF. DNA of the CDR3: TGCAGCGCCGCCCCACTAGCGGGGCCTTACAATGAGCAGTTCTTC. V usage is TRBV29-1 and J usage is TRBJ2-1; 10 positions agree with TRBD2. CDR1 and CDR2 (germline): SQVTM, ANQGSEA. After removal of 7 bases from V and 4 bases from J, the junction contained 10 bases not matched to a gene. This CDR3 comprises 15 residues.